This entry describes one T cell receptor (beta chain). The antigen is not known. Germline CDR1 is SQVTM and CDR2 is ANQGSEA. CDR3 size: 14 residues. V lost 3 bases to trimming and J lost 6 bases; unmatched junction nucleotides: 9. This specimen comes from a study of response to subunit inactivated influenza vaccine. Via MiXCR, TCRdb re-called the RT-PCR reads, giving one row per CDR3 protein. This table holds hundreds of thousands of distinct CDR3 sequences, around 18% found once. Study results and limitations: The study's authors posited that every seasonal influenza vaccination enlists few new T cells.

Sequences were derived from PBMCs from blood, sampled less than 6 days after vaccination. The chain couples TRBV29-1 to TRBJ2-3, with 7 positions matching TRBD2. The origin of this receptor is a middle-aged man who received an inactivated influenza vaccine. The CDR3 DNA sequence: TGCAGCGTTGAGGGACGTAGGGGAGGGGATACGCAGTATTTT. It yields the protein CSVEGRRGGDTQYF.